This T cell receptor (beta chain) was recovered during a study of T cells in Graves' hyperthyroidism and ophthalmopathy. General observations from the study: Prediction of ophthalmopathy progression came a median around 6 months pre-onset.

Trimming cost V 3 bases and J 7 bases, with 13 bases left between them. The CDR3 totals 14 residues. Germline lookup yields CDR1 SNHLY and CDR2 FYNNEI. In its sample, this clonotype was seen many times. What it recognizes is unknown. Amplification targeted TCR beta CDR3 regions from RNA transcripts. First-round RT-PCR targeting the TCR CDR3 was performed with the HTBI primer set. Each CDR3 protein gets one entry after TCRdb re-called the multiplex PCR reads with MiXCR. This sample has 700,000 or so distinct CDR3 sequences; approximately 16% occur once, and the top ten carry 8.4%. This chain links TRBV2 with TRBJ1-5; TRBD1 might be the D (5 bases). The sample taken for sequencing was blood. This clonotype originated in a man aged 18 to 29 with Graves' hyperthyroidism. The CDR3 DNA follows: TGTGCCAGCAGTGAGGTTGGGGGTCGACAGCCCCAGCATTTT. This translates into CASSEVGGRQPQHF.